A single sample is the source of the 17 T cell receptor beta chains below, sequenced in a study of cytomegalovirus exposure and HLA in healthy donors. PCR was performed using 60 Vbeta and 13 Jbeta primers. Some clones are missing from TCRdb's copy, which holds only in-frame ones; the method was immunoSEQ multiplex PCR. The repertoire holds roughly 36,000 clones, 70% to 85% seen once, with about 6% in the top ten. Sequencing was performed on PBMCs. The receptors derive from a man aged 25 to 40 in good health and CMV-seronegative.

This chain links TRBV5-4 with TRBJ2-5, with 8 bases identical to TRBD2. This CDR3 spans 16 amino acids. V lost 4 bases and J lost 4; bases outside the gene matches: 12. In germline, CDR1 is SGHNT, CDR2 YYREEE (reference sequence). The CDR3 coding sequence is TGTGCCAGCAGCCCGGAGGGGGGGCTAGCGGGAGAGACCCAGTACTTC. The encoded protein is CASSPEGGLAGETQYF.

The chain is built from TRBV7-8 and TRBJ2-7; TRBD1 matches 9 bases. Germline CDR1 SGHVS, CDR2 FQNEAQ. V gave up 5 bases and J gave up 6 bases; unmatched junction bases: 11. This CDR3 is 15 amino acids long. The CDR3 nucleotides read TGTGCCAGCAGCGCACAAACCGGGACAGGGAGCGAGCAGTACTTC. This sequence encodes CASSAQTGTGSEQYF.

The chain joins TRBV30 to TRBJ2-5; 9 positions agree with TRBD2. The closer fit of TRBJ2-7 to the DNA end suggests the J call may be wrong. There are 14 residues in the CDR3. Germline values: CDR1 GTSNPN, CDR2 SVGIG (reference sequence). The CDR3, as DNA: TGTGCCTGGAAACTTAGCGGGAGAGTCTACGAGCAGTACTTC. This codes for CAWKLSGRVYEQYF.

This chain links TRBV7-9 with TRBJ2-1, with a possible D match to TRBD2 (6 bases). The germline gives CDR1 SEHNR, CDR2 FQNEAQ (reference sequence). Trimming removed 4 bases at V and 1 base at J, with 17 bases between. This CDR3 spans 17 amino acids. Written as DNA, the CDR3 is TGTGCCAGCAGCTGGGGGGTTGCGCGAGAGTCCTACAATGAGCAGTTCTTC. Translation: CASSWGVARESYNEQFF.

The rearrangement uses TRBV6-5 and TRBJ1-5; tentative D call: TRBD1 (6 bases). This CDR3 is 15 amino acids long. Between the trimmed V and J ends, which lost 5 bases and 5 bases, there was a span of 16 bases. In germline, CDR1 is MNHEY, CDR2 SVGAGI. CDR3 coding DNA: TGTGCCAGCAGTCCCTATGGGGGGGCGGATCAGCCCCAGCATTTT. It specifies CASSPYGGADQPQHF.

The chain carries TRBV6-5 and TRBJ2-7; D is unclear. CDR3 length: 12 amino acids. Germline V gene sequence: CDR1 MNHEY, CDR2 SVGAGI. V was cut by 8 bases and J by 0 bases, with 8 bases left in between. The CDR3 protein is CASSASSYEQYF. DNA of the CDR3: TGTGCCAGCTCCGCGAGCTCCTACGAGCAGTACTTC.

Only a few counts were recorded for this clone. V gene TRBV5-1 combines with J gene TRBJ2-7, with 10 nucleotides matching TRBD2. With V trimmed by 4 bases and J by 6 bases, 7 bases remained unmatched. Germline-derived CDR1 and CDR2 are SGHRS and YFSETQ. CDR3 size: 14 residues. The CDR3 nucleotides are TGCGCCAGCAGCCCGAGGACTAGCGGCGTCGAGCAGTACTTC. Translation gives CASSPRTSGVEQYF.

The chain joins TRBV5-4 to TRBJ2-6, with 7 bases identical to TRBD1. Germline assignment: CDR1 SGHNT and CDR2 YYREEE (reference sequence). V was clipped by 5 bases and J by 4 bases; unmatched bases: 12. CDR3 length: 17 amino acids. CDR3 sequence: CASSSRDSLLGANVLTF. DNA for the CDR3: TGTGCCAGCAGTTCCCGGGACAGCTTACTGGGGGCCAACGTCCTGACTTTC.

This sequence joins TRBV19 and TRBJ2-1; 7 nucleotides line up with TRBD2. Trimming cost V 10 bases and J 7 bases; bases outside gene matches: 16. The CDR3 totals 15 residues. Germline loops: CDR1 LNHDA, CDR2 SQIVND (reference sequence). CDR3 in DNA: TGTGCCACCACCCCTACGACTAGCTGGGGGAATGAGCAGTTCTTC. This gives the protein CATTPTTSWGNEQFF.

The chain uses TRBV7-9 and TRBJ1-1; no firm D call. The V end was cut by 5 bases, the J end by 5 bases, with 12 bases between. The CDR3 has 13 residues. Germline assignment: CDR1 SEHNR and CDR2 FQNEAQ (reference sequence). In DNA, the CDR3 is TGTGCCAGCAGCCTAGAGCGGGCGACTGAAGCTTTCTTT. This encodes CASSLERATEAFF.

In the case of this clone: Mismatch with germline at one junction end may stem from a read error. This specimen includes other DNA sequences encoding the same CDR3. The chain recombines TRBV28 with TRBJ1-1; D not resolved. The CDR3 is 14 amino acids. Germline V gene lookup returns CDR1 MDHEN and CDR2 SYDVKM. The CDR3 nucleotides are TGTGCCAGCAGTCCACGACTAGGAAACACTGAGGCTTTCTTT. Amino acid sequence: CASSPRLGNTEAFF.

The genes are TRBV30 and TRBJ2-2; 9 nucleotides agree with TRBD1. The CDR3 spans 13 residues. J lost 6 bases, V lost 1 base, and 0 bases had no gene match. Germline V lookup: CDR1 GTSNPN, CDR2 SVGIG (reference sequence). The CDR3 loop is CAWSGQGAGELFF. The CDR3 DNA reads as TGTGCCTGGAGTGGACAGGGGGCCGGGGAGCTGTTTTTT.

The rearrangement uses TRBV2 and TRBJ1-2, with D tentatively TRBD1 (5 bases). V was cut by 7 bases and J by 7 bases, with 13 bases left in between. The germline V gene has CDR1 SNHLY and CDR2 FYNNEI. CDR3 length: 12 amino acids. In DNA, the CDR3 is TGTGCCAGCAAGCGGGGGGAGCGTGGCTACACCTTC. It codes for CASKRGERGYTF. Variable domain in full (rest from reference TRBV2 and TRBJ1-2): EPEVTQTPSHQVTQMGQEVILRCVPISNHLYFYWYRQILGQKVEFLVSFYNNEISEKSEIFDDQFSVERPDGSNFTLKIRSTKLEDSAMYFCASKRGERGYTFGSGTRLTVV.

The chain is built from TRBV6-6 and TRBJ2-1, with 9 nucleotides matching TRBD1. Looked up from germline, CDR1 is MNHNY and CDR2 is SVGAGI (reference sequence). V lost 5 bases and J lost 2; bases outside the gene matches: 4. The CDR3 length is 15 residues. The CDR3 reads CASSPRDRAYNEQFF. In DNA, the CDR3 is TGTGCCAGCAGTCCCCGGGACAGGGCCTACAATGAGCAGTTCTTC.

This clone was observed a single time. This sequence joins TRBV9 and TRBJ1-1; 7 bases agree with TRBD1. The CDR3 loop spans 15 amino acids. Trimming at V came to 4 bases and at J to 0 bases, leaving 6 bases not matched to a gene. Germline V CDR1 and CDR2: SGDLS, YYNGEE. Here the CDR3 reads CASSPRQGLNTEAFF. The DNA for the CDR3 is TGTGCCAGCAGCCCCCGACAGGGTTTGAACACTGAAGCTTTCTTT.

V is TRBV19 and J is TRBJ2-1; 9 positions match TRBD1. Germline CDR1 reads LNHDA; CDR2 reads SQIVND (reference sequence). This CDR3 has 15 amino acids. V lost 4 bases, J lost 6 bases, and 7 bases stayed unmatched. The CDR3 DNA sequence: TGTGCCAGTAGTACCGGGACAGGGTTCGGCAATGAGCAGTTCTTC. It codes for CASSTGTGFGNEQFF.

The chain carries TRBV19 and TRBJ1-2, with D possibly matching TRBD1 (5 bases). Germline lookup yields CDR1 LNHDA and CDR2 SQIVND (reference sequence). The ends were cut back, 7 bases at V and 7 bases at J, with 16 bases in the middle. This CDR3 is 13 amino acids long. This CDR3 reads CASIGAWGLGYTF. CDR3 DNA: TGTGCCAGTATTGGGGCCTGGGGACTTGGCTACACCTTC.